The T cell receptor beta chain described here comes from a study of shared clonotypes between healthy human individuals. Background on the study: Each donor's CD8 memory used one plate, CD8 naive two, each CD4 subset three.

Repertoires were generated with immunoSEQ multiplex PCR, while TCRdb's copy carries only in-frame clones and drops some. The table lists a few hundred thousand clones, around 95% of them singletons. This CDR3 is built from 12 residues. Trimming shortened V by 4 bases and J by 0 bases, and 6 bases separated the two germline ends. Germline V gives CDR1 SQVTM, CDR2 ANQGSEA. The naive CD8 fraction comprised CD45RO-negative cells positively selected for CCR7 and excluded terminally differentiated effector memory CD45RA+ cells. This TCR was recovered from a woman aged 25 to 39 in good health. This chain uses TRBV29-1 with TRBJ2-5, with D possibly matching TRBD1 (5 bases). The source material was naive CD8+ T cells sorted from blood. This CDR3 is CSVVGDQETQYF. CDR3 DNA sequence: TGCAGCGTTGTAGGGGACCAAGAGACCCAGTACTTC.